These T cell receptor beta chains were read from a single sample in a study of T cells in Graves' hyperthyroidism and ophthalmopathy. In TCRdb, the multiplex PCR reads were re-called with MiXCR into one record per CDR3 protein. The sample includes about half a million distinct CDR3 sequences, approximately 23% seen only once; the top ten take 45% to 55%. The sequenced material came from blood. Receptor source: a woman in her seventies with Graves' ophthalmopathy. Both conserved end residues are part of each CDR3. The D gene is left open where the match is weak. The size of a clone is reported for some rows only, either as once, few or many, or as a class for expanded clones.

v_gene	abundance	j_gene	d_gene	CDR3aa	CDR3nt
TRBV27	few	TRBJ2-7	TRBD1	CASSLRQGASTFEQYF	TGTGCCAGCAGTTTAAGACAGGGGGCTTCAACTTTCGAGCAGTACTTC
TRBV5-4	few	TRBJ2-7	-	CASQQGPYEQYF	TGTGCCAGTCAACAGGGCCCCTACGAGCAGTACTTC
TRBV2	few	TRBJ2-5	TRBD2	CASSFGTIQETQYF	TGTGCCAGCAGTTTCGGGACTATCCAAGAGACCCAGTACTTC
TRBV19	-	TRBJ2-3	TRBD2	CASSILAGGPTDTQYF	TGTGCCAGTAGTATTCTAGCGGGAGGGCCCACAGATACGCAGTATTTT
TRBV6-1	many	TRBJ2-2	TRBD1	CASSYGGTGAGELFF	TGTGCCAGCAGTTACGGGGGGACAGGGGCCGGGGAGCTGTTTTTT
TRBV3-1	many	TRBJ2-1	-	CASSQDGGGEQFF	TGTGCCAGCAGCCAAGACGGCGGAGGTGAGCAGTTCTTC
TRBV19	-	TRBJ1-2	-	CASSIKGFGGYTF	TGTGCCAGTAGTATAAAGGGATTCGGTGGCTACACCTTC
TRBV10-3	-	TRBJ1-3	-	CAISPDRSGNTIYF	TGTGCCATCAGCCCGGACAGATCCGGAAACACCATATATTTT
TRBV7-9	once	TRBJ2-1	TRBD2	CASSSLGTIGNEQFF	TGTGCCAGCAGCTCCTTAGGGACTATAGGGAATGAGCAGTTCTTC
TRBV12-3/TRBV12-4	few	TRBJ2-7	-	CASSVRLLLLFYEQYF	TGTGCCAGCAGTGTCAGACTCCTCCTTCTCTTCTACGAGCAGTACTTC
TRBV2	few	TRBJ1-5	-	CASSDWENQPQHF	TGTGCCAGCAGTGATTGGGAAAATCAGCCCCAGCATTTT
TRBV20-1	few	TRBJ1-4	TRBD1	CSAIRDSYATNEKLFF	TGCAGTGCCATACGGGACAGCTATGCAACTAATGAAAAACTGTTTTTT
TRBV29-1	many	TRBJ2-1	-	CSVGLAFSYNEQFF	TGCAGCGTTGGTCTAGCGTTTTCCTACAATGAGCAGTTCTTC
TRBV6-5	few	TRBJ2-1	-	CASSYGGPAYNEQFF	TGTGCCAGCAGTTATGGAGGTCCAGCTTACAATGAGCAGTTCTTC
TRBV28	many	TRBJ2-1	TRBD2	CTSSSHAPLGGSSYNEQFF	TGTACCAGCAGTTCCCACGCCCCCCTGGGCGGGAGCTCCTACAATGAGCAGTTCTTC
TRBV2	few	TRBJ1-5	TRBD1	CASKDRENQPQHF	TGTGCCAGCAAGGACAGGGAAAACCAGCCCCAGCATTTT
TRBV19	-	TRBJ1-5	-	CASRISSVSNQPQHF	TGTGCCAGTAGGATCTCCAGCGTTAGCAATCAGCCCCAGCATTTT
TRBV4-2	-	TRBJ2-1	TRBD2	CASSQALGRASYNEQFF	TGTGCCAGCAGCCAAGCCCTCGGGAGGGCCTCCTACAATGAGCAGTTCTTC
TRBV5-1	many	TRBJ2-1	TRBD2	CASSLSGSGYNEQFF	TGCGCCAGCAGCTTAAGCGGGAGCGGGTACAATGAGCAGTTCTTC
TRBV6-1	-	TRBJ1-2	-	CASSQADSSRLGYTF	TGTGCCAGCAGTCAAGCGGACAGTAGTCGACTCGGCTACACCTTC
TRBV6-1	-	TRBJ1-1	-	CASKVRNTEAFF	TGTGCCAGCAAGGTTAGAAACACTGAAGCTTTCTTT
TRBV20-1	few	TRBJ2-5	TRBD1	CSAHRNRGETQYF	TGCAGTGCTCACAGAAACAGGGGGGAGACCCAGTACTTC
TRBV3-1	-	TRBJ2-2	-	CASKHTGELFF	TGTGCCAGCAAACACACCGGGGAGCTGTTTTTT
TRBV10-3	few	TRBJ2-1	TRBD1	CAIEGEPGQGMYNEQFF	TGTGCCATCGAGGGGGAGCCGGGACAGGGAATGTACAATGAGCAGTTCTTC
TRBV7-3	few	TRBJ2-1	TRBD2	CASSKETSGRALYNEQFF	TGTGCCAGCAGCAAAGAGACTAGCGGGAGGGCCCTCTACAATGAGCAGTTCTTC
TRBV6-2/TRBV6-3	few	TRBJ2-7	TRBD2	CASTNRRERTYEQYF	TGTGCCAGCACCAACAGGCGGGAGAGGACCTACGAGCAGTACTTC
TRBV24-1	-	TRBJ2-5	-	CATSDLQTQYF	TGTGCCACCAGTGACTTGCAGACCCAGTACTTC
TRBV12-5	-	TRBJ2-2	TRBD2	CASGIAGGRNTGELFF	TGTGCTAGTGGCATAGCGGGAGGTAGGAACACCGGGGAGCTGTTTTTT
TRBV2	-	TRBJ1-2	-	CASRDTGRAGYTF	TGTGCCAGCAGGGATACAGGGCGAGCGGGCTACACCTTC
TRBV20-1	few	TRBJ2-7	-	CSARDPQRPSYEQYF	TGCAGTGCTAGAGATCCCCAGAGGCCTTCCTACGAGCAGTACTTC